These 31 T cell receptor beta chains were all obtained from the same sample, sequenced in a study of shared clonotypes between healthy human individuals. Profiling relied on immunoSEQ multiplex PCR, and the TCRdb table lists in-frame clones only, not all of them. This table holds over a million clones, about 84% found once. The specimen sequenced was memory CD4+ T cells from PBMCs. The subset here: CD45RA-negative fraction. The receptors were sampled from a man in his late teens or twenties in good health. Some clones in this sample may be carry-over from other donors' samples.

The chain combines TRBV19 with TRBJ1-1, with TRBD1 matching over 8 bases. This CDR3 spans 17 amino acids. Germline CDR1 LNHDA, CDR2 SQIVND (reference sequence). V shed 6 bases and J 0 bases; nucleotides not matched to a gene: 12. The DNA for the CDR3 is TGTGCCAGTAGCTTTGGGCGGGGACAGGCCCTGAACACTGAAGCTTTCTTT. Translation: CASSFGRGQALNTEAFF.

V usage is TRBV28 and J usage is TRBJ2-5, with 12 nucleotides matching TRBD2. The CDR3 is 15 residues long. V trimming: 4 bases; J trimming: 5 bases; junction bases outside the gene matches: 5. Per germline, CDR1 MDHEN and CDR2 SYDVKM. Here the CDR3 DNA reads TGTGCCAGCAGTTCGCTAGCGGGAGGGGTCGAGACCCAGTACTTC. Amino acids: CASSSLAGGVETQYF.

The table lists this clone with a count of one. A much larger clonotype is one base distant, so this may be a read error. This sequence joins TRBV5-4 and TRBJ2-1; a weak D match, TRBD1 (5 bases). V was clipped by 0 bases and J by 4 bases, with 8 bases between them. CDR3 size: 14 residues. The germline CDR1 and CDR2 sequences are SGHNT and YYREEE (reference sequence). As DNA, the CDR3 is TGTGCCAGCAGCTTGGGGCGGACATACAATGAGCAGTTCTTC. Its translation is CASSLGRTYNEQFF.

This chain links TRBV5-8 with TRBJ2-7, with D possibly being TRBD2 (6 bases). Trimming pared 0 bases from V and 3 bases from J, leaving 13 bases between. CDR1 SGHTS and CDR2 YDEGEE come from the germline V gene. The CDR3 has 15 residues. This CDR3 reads CASSLVAGLHYEQYF. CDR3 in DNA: TGTGCCAGCAGCTTGGTCGCAGGACTACACTACGAGCAGTACTTC.

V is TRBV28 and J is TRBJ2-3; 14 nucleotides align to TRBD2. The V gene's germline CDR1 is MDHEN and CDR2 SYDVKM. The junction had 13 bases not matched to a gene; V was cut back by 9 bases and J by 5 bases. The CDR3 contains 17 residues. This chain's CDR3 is CASIRPTTSGRGDTQYF. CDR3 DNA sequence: TGTGCCAGTATCCGACCCACGACTAGCGGGAGGGGAGATACGCAGTATTTT.

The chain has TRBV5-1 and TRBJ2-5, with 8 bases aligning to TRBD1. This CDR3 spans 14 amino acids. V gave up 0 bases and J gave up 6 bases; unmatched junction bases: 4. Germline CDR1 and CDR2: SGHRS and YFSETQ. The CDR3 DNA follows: TGCGCCAGCAGCTTGGCTCAGGGGGCAAAGACCCAGTACTTC. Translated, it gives CASSLAQGAKTQYF.

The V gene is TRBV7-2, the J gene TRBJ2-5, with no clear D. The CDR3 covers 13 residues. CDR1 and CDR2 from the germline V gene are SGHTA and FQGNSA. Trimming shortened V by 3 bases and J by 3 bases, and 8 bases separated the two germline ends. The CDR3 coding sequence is TGTGCCAGCAGCTTGAATGGCAAAGAGACCCAGTACTTC. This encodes CASSLNGKETQYF.

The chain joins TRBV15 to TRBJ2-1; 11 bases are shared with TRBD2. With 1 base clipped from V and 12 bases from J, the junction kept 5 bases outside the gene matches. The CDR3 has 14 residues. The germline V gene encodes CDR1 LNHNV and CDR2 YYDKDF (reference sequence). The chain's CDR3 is CATSRALAGVRQFF. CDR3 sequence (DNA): TGTGCCACCAGCAGAGCACTAGCGGGAGTACGGCAGTTCTTC.

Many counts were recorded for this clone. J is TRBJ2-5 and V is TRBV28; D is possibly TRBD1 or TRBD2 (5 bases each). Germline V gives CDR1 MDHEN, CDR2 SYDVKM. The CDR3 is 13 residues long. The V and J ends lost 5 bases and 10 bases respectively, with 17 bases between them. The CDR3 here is CASSRGRMGSQYF. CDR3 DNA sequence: TGTGCCAGCAGTCGGGGCCGGATGGGGAGCCAGTACTTC.

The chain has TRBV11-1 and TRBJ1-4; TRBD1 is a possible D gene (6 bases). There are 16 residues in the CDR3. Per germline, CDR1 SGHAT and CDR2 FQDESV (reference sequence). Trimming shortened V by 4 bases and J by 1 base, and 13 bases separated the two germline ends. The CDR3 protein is CASSSHQQGTNEKLFF. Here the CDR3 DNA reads TGTGCCAGCAGCTCTCACCAACAGGGAACTAATGAAAAACTGTTTTTT.

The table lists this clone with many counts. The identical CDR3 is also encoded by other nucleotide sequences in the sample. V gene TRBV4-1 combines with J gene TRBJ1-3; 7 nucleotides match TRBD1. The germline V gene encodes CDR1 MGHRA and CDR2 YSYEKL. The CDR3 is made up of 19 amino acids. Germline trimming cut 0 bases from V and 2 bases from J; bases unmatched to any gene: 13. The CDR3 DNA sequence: TGCGCCAGCAGCCAAGAAGGACTGCAACGGACAGGCCCTGGAAACACCATATATTTT. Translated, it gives CASSQEGLQRTGPGNTIYF.

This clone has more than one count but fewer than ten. CDR3 nucleotides: TGTGCCAGCAGCGCAGCGGGAGGGCCGGATACGCAGTATTTT. Its protein product is CASSAAGGPDTQYF. This chain connects TRBV11-1 to TRBJ2-3, with 10 bases that match TRBD2. Trimming took 5 bases from V and 6 from J; bases not matched to a gene: 5. This CDR3 is built from 14 residues. CDR1 is SGHAT, CDR2 FQDESV, per germline (reference sequence).

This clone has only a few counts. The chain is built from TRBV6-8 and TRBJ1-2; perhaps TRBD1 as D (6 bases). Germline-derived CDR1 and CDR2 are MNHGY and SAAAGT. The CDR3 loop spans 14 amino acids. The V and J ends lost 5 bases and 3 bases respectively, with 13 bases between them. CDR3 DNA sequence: TGTGCCAGCAGTCTCCGGACAGTCTACTATGGCTACACCTTC. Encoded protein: CASSLRTVYYGYTF.

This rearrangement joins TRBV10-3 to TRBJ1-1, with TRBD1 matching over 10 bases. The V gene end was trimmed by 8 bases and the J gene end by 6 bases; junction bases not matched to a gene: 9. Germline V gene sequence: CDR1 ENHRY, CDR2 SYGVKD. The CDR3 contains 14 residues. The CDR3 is CAIGPGQGIPEAFF. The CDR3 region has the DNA TGTGCCATCGGACCGGGACAGGGGATCCCTGAAGCTTTCTTT.

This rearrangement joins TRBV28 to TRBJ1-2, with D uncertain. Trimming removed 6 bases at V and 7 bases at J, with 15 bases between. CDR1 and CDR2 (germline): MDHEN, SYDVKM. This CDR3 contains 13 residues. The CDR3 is CASSPSELSGYTF. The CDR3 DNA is TGTGCCAGCAGCCCCAGTGAACTATCTGGCTACACCTTC.

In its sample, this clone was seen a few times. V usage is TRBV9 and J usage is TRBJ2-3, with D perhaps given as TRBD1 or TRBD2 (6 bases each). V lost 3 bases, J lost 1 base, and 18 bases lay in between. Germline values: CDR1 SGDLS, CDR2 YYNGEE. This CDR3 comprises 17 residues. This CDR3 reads CASSAKRGARGTDTQYF. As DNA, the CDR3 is TGTGCCAGCAGCGCTAAGAGGGGGGCGCGAGGCACAGATACGCAGTATTTT.

For the CDR3, the DNA is TGTGCCAGCAGCATACAAACAGGGGTGAACACCGGGGAGCTGTTTTTT. Translated: CASSIQTGVNTGELFF. The chain joins TRBV9 to TRBJ2-2, with 7 bases that match TRBD1. Germline-derived CDR1 and CDR2 are SGDLS and YYNGEE. The CDR3 covers 16 residues. V lost 4 bases to trimming and J lost 1 base; unmatched junction nucleotides: 7.

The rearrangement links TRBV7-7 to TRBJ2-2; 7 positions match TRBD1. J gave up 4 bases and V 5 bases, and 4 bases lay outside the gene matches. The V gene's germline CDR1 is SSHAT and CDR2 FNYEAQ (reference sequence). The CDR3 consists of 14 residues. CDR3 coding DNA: TGTGCCAGCAGCCTCGGGACAGCCACCGGGGAGCTGTTTTTT. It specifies CASSLGTATGELFF.

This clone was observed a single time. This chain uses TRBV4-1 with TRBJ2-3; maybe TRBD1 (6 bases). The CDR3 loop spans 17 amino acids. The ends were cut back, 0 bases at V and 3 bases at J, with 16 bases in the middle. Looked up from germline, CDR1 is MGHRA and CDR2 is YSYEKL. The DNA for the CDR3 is TGCGCCAGCAGCCAAGACCTCATGGGCAGGGGTACAGATACGCAGTATTTT. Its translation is CASSQDLMGRGTDTQYF.

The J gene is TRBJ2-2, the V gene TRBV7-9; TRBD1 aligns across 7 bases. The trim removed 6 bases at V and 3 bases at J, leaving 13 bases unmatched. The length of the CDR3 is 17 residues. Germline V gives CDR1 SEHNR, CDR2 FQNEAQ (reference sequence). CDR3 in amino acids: CASRHPGRTGDTGELFF. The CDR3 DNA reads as TGTGCCAGCAGGCATCCGGGACGGACAGGCGACACCGGGGAGCTGTTTTTT.

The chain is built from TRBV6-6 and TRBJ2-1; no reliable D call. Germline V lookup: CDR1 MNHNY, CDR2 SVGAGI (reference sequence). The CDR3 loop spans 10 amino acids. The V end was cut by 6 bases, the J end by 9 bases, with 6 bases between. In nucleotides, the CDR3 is TGTGCCAGCAGCTTTCCTGAGCAGTTCTTC. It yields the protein CASSFPEQFF.

Here the CDR3 reads CATSRDIAASTDTQYF. Here the CDR3 DNA reads TGTGCCACCAGCAGAGATATAGCAGCTAGCACAGATACGCAGTATTTT. The rearrangement joins TRBV15 to TRBJ2-3; the D is unclear. This CDR3 has 16 amino acids. Germline V gene sequence: CDR1 LNHNV, CDR2 YYDKDF (reference sequence). V was cut by 0 bases and J by 0 bases, with 10 bases left in between.

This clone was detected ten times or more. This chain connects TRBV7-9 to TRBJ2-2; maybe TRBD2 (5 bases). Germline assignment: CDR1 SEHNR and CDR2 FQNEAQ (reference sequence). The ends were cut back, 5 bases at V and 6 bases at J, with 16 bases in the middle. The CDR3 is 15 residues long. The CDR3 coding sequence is TGTGCCAGCAGCACCCGGACGGGGAGCGCCGGGGAGCTGTTTTTT. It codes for CASSTRTGSAGELFF.

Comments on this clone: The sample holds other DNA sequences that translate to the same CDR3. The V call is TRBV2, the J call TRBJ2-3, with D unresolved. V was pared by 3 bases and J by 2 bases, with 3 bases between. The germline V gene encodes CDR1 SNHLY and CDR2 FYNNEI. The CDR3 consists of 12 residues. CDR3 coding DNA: TGTGCCAGCAGTGAGGTCACAGATACGCAGTATTTT. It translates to CASSEVTDTQYF.

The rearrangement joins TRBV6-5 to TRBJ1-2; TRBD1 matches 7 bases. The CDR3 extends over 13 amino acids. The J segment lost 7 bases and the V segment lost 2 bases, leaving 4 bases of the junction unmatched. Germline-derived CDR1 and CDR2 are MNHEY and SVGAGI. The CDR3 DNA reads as TGTGCCAGCAGTTACGCTTACAGGGGTGGCTACACCTTC. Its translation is CASSYAYRGGYTF.

The CDR3 sequence is CASSLNSGASTDTQYF. The CDR3 bases are TGTGCCAGCAGCCTCAATAGCGGGGCTAGCACAGATACGCAGTATTTT. The chain carries TRBV4-2 and TRBJ2-3; 8 bases map to TRBD2. The V gene end was trimmed by 4 bases and the J gene end by 0 bases; junction bases not matched to a gene: 6. Germline lookup yields CDR1 LGHNA and CDR2 YNFKEQ. This CDR3 region has 16 residues.

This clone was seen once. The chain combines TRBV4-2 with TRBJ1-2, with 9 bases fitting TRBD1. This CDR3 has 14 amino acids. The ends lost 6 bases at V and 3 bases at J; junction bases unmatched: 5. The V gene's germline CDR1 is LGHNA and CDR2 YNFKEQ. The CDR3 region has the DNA TGTGCCAGCAGACGACAGGGGGGCGACTATGGCTACACCTTC. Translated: CASRRQGGDYGYTF.

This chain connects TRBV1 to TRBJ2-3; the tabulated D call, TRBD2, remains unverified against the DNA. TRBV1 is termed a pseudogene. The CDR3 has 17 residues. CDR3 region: CTSSLRFRTSITDTQYF. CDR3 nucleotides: TGCACCAGCAGCCTACGGTTCCGGACTAGCATAACAGATACGCAGTATTTT.

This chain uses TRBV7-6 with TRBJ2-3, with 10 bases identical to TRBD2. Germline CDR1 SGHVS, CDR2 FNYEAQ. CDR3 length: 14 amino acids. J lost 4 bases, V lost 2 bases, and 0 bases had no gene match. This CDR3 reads CASSLLAGADTQYF. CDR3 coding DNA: TGTGCCAGCAGCTTACTAGCGGGAGCAGATACGCAGTATTTT.

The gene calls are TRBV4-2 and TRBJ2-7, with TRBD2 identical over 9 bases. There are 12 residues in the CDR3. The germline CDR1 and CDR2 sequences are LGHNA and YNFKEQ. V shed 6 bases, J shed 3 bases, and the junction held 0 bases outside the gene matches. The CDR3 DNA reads TGTGCCAGCAGACTAGCGGGCTACGAGCAGTACTTC. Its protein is CASRLAGYEQYF.

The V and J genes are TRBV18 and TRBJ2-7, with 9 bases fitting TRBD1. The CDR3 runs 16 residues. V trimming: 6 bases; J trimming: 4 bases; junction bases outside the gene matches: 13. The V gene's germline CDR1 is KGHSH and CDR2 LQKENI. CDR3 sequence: CASSPTGGRGTYEQYF. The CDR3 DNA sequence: TGTGCCAGCTCTCCGACAGGGGGGAGAGGGACGTACGAGCAGTACTTC.